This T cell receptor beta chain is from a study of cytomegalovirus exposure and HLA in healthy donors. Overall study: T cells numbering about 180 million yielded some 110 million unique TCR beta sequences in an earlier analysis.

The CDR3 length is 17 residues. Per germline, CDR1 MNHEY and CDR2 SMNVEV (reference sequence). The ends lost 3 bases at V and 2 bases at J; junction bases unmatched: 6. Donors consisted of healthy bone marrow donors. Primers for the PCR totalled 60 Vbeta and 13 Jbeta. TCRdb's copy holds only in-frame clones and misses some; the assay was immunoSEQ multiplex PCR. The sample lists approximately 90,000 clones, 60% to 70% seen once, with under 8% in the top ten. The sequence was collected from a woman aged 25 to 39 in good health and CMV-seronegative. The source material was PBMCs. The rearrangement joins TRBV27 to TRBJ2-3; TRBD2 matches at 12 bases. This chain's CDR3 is CASSFSSGRAYTDTQYF. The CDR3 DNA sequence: TGTGCCAGCAGTTTCTCTAGCGGGAGGGCCTACACAGATACGCAGTATTTT.